This T cell receptor (beta chain) was obtained from a study of cytomegalovirus exposure and HLA in healthy donors (dated by TCRdb to about 2017). Describing the broader study: An earlier analysis of 587 of the donors reported roughly 300 Gb of sequence data and 120 million or so unique TCR beta sequences from roughly 200 million T cells. Typing coverage differed by locus: A, B, C, DRB1 and DQB1 were typed in roughly 629-630 donors, DQA1 in about 500, DPA1 in over 600, and DPB1 in just under 490. Rather than using new phenotypic data, the later analysis identified candidate immune exposures from TCR beta sequences and from how often those sequences occurred across donors. Across some 400 genotyped donors of the cohort, an average of about 240,000 unique TCR beta nucleotide sequences per donor were sequenced, and roughly a sixth of those sequences were non-productive. To study patterns of TCR occurrence, a later analysis re-analyzed previously published TCR beta repertoires from 700 or so donors and added high-resolution HLA genotyping. Among the roughly 400 genotyped donors, approximately 82% belonged to the genetic ancestry cluster associated with self-reported Caucasian donors. Donor age, sex, ethnicity and CMV serostatus were compiled alongside the repertoire data. Both class I and class II loci were covered by HLA typing, at four-digit resolution. Around 330 gigabases of sequencing data and roughly 81 million unique TCR sequences made up an early release that covered roughly 670 HLA-typed donors. The study used immunosequencing to profile the T cell repertoires of approximately 690 subjects and linked those repertoires to cytomegalovirus serostatus. In a later genetic analysis, genome-wide SNP genotypes for about three fifths of the 666 donors were used, and that subset was treated as a discovery cohort. All discovery cohort repertoires had been generated using a single sequencing platform. Along with the approximately 620-subject first cohort, a separate validation cohort of over 90 different subjects was used. To predict cytomegalovirus infection status, the study brought together high-throughput TCR immunosequencing, statistical association of individual TCRs with disease status, and machine learning. The study aimed to test whether cataloging public T cell receptors could reveal signatures of past pathogen exposure. Four or five DR-DQ haplotypes were treated as single units for association and clustering because of strong linkage in the cohort. An earlier analysis of around 580 of the donors used high-throughput TCR beta sequencing to judge whether each TCR beta V gene segment behaved as functional or pseudogenic.

CDR1 and CDR2 are drawn from the germline V gene: SNHLY, FYNNEI. V is cut by 7 bases and J by 0 bases, and the space between the germline ends is 16 bases. Measured from the cysteine to the phenylalanine, the CDR3 is 15 residues long. Only CDR3 DNA remains: 45 bases, in frame from the first base. The receptor library was made with the immunoSEQ multiplex PCR assay. A mixture of 60 forward primers for TCR Vbeta segments and 13 reverse primers for TCR Jbeta segments was used in the multiplex PCR. The CDR3 region of rearranged TCR beta genes was amplified from genomic DNA with a multiplex PCR assay. The amplified TCR beta libraries were sequenced on the Illumina HiSeq System as 87-base-pair reads. As for how the authors treated the data: Across the 500 to 850 repertoires, a later analysis counted around 80 million unique TCR beta chains, some 11 million of which were shared by at least two donors. To remove PCR and sequencing errors, raw reads were error-corrected and collapsed into unique sequences using a nearest-neighbor algorithm that merged closely related sequences. To assign V, D and J gene segments, CDR3 sequences were aligned to IMGT reference sequences. For a sequence to be retained, a match of at least six nucleotides to both a V gene segment and a J gene segment was required. A rearrangement was called productive if the CDR3 had no stop codons and remained in frame with V and J, and every other rearrangement was called non-productive. CDR3 was defined by IMGT convention, running from the second conserved V-encoded cysteine to the conserved J-encoded phenylalanine. The earlier analysis of about 590 of the donors excluded sequences that lacked an unambiguous match to a single V gene segment. In an earlier analysis of about 590 of the donors, a V segment was called functional when productive rearrangements were above 56.7%, and segregating when the standard deviation between donors exceeded 5%. A statistical classification framework was developed to diagnose cytomegalovirus status using the catalog of TCR beta chain sequences. V and J gene assignment, in a later analysis, came from comparing TCR nucleotide sequences with IMGT/GENE-DB human TR gene sequences. Using the TCRdist pipeline, a later analysis assigned CDR3 sequences along with most-parsimonious VDJ recombination scenarios. In a later analysis, each TCR beta chain was defined by its CDR3 amino acid sequence together with its V-gene family, and reads without a unique V-gene family were excluded. In a later analysis, some 600 highly shared, low-generation-probability nucleotide sequences were removed to address suspected cross-contamination and a sequencing artifact. For each public chain, a later analysis derived a clonal expansion index from normalized ranks of inferred template counts within each repertoire. In a later analysis, generation probabilities were computed with a VDJ recombination model fitted to out-of-frame rearrangements, and the resulting probabilities were checked against IGoR. In a later analysis, TCR-TCR, TCR-HLA and TCR-CMV co-occurrence was scored with hypergeometric tests, and a repertoire-size bias correction was applied to TCR pairs. False discovery rates were estimated in a later analysis by permuting HLA or CMV assignments 20 times. In a later analysis, co-occurring TCRs were grouped with DBSCAN, and TCRdist sequence similarity was added when clustering was performed within HLA-allele-positive subsets. Repertoires with fewer than 30,000 or more than 120,000 public chains, plus five repertoires with anomalous nucleotide sharing, were excluded from co-occurrence clustering. TCRdb holds this immuneACCESS table with in-frame rearrangements only. Some clones are missing; in checked studies, unresolved V genes explain under half, and the rest has no known cause. That table gives V, J and clone size, and the DNA gave D and trimming. Recorded for this sample are about 120,000 clones; around three quarters of them occurred a single time. 3% to 4% of the sample lies in the top ten.

About this clone itself: Its antigen is unknown. There are no base qualities to consult, and no much larger clone falls within one base.

The paper's findings and limits, for the study overall: Some IMGT-functional V segments, including TRBV6-2 and TRBV6-3, could not be distinguished by the 87-base-pair reads and were therefore excluded. Linkage disequilibrium might explain the correlated functional status among segregating V segments, but an unknown experimental factor could not be excluded. In vitro tests confirmed that a few of the cytomegalovirus-associated TCR beta chains recognize cytomegalovirus antigens. In an earlier analysis of around 600 of the donors, most TCR beta V segments were observed in productive rearrangements about 87% or about 30% of the time, broadly matching IMGT annotations. CMV serostatus was the only immune exposure information available for the cohort. A later analysis found that HLA-associated TCR beta chains were more clonally expanded and had lower generation probabilities than equally common non-associated chains. A further reported finding was that TCR beta sequences accurately predicted the HLA-A and HLA-B alleles for most subjects in the first cohort. In a later analysis, TCR association rates were found to vary across HLA loci, with the most associated TCRs seen for DRB1 alleles and the fewest for HLA-C alleles. The authors suggested that the approach could potentially be generalized to other disease states and immunological phenotypes. According to a later genetic analysis, donors in an Asian-associated ancestry cluster had fewer N-insertions in productive TCRs than the approximately 700-donor mean. In the study, approximately 160 TCR beta chains were listed as associated with cytomegalovirus. A cluster of highly shared sequence variants was judged likely to be a technical artifact of the sequencing pipeline. In a later genetic analysis, a missense DCLRE1C variant was associated with V-gene and J-gene trimming of TCR beta chains, and the association was replicated in an independent cohort. While some public TCRs were present in many individuals, most TCR sequences turned up only very rarely across donors. In both the original and validation cohorts, the classifier was reported to diagnose cytomegalovirus status with high specificity and sensitivity. Because counts were too low, fewer than 20 rarely observed V segments, including chromosome 9 orphons, were excluded from the earlier analysis of around 590 of the donors. Only TCR beta chains were sequenced in this cohort, and the absence of alpha or paired-chain data limited detectable features. Strong co-occurrence of HLA alleles, especially DR and DQ, made assigning TCR associations to individual alleles difficult. Because some donors lacked HLA typing at each locus, the association tests relied only on the typed subset. A later analysis found that most CMV-associated TCR beta chains appeared HLA-restricted, with HLA associations seemingly driven largely by CMV exposure. According to a later analysis, parvovirus B19, influenza, CMV and Epstein-Barr virus appeared linked to several top co-occurrence clusters. Presence/absence analyses assumed roughly uniform sequencing depth across donors, an assumption that may not hold. In a later analysis, more than 15,000 TCR beta sequences were associated with specific HLA alleles at a false discovery rate of 0.05.

The cohort consisted of 600 or so healthy bone marrow donors. Cohort members were all nominally healthy when sampled, although unrecorded immune exposures were likely present. The donor was CMV seropositive and belonged to the group of 250 to 300 seropositive cohort members. Each donor provided a peripheral blood sample, and peripheral blood mononuclear cells were used for TCR beta sequencing. Genomic DNA was extracted from the blood cell samples with the Qiagen DNeasy Blood Extraction Kit. The chain is assembled from TRBV2 and TRBJ2-7; matching of 7 bases hints at TRBD2 as the D gene. The specimen sequenced was PBMCs. This sequence originates from a woman between 25 and 40 years old in good health and CMV-seropositive. The nucleotides read TGTGCCAGCATTGGGGGGGGGCTCAGCTCCTACGAGCAGTACTTC. Its coded protein is CASIGGGLSSYEQYF.